The clone carrying this T cell receptor beta chain has only a few counts. What it binds is unknown. This record belongs to a study of identical twins. Whole-study findings and limits: Rather than following the same donors, the conclusions depended on cross-sectional statistical analysis. Models, which agreed with sharing between unrelated individuals, nonetheless underestimated the out-of-frame TCR alpha sharing seen in monozygotic twins. Abundant beta clonotypes from cord blood had fewer insertions, unlike memory repertoires, which showed none.

V trimming: 8 bases; J trimming: 3 bases; junction bases outside the gene matches: 7. CDR1 and CDR2 from the germline V gene are MNHEY and SMNVEV (reference sequence). The CDR3 is 15 residues long. Each CDR3 protein gets one entry after TCRdb re-called the 5' RACE reads with MiXCR. The repertoire has approximately 1.8 million distinct CDR3 sequences, roughly a third of them found once; the top ten carry approximately 0.29%. Specimen: cord blood. The TCR sequence derives from a newborn girl in good health. This sequence joins TRBV27 and TRBJ1-4; TRBD1 agrees at 9 bases. The DNA for the CDR3 is TGTGCCAGCGGGTTAAACAGGGGGCCTAATGAAAAACTGTTTTTT. It translates to CASGLNRGPNEKLFF. Based on the CDR3 plus reference TRBV27 and TRBJ1-4, the full variable domain is EAQVTQNPRYLITVTGKKLTVTCSQNMNHEYMSWYRQDPGLGLRQIYYSMNVEVTDKGDVPEGYKVSRKEKRNFPLILESPSPNQTSLYFCASGLNRGPNEKLFFGSGTQLSVL.